This T cell receptor (beta chain) was retrieved from a study of cytomegalovirus exposure and HLA in healthy donors. Profiling relied on immunoSEQ multiplex PCR, and the TCRdb table lists in-frame clones only, not all of them. Found here are some 250,000 clones, approximately 86% of them singletons; the top ten hold around 1.2%. The V segment lost 10 bases and the J segment 0 bases; nucleotides outside the gene matches: 10. There are 15 residues in the CDR3. The germline V gene has CDR1 LNHDA and CDR2 SQIVND (reference sequence). This sequence joins TRBV19 and TRBJ2-3, with 7 bases fitting TRBD2. Input material: PBMCs. The sequence derives from a woman aged 25 to 39 in good health and CMV-seropositive. The chain's CDR3 is CATVAGSLSTDTQYF. The DNA for the CDR3 is TGTGCCACTGTAGCGGGTTCCCTTAGCACAGATACGCAGTATTTT.